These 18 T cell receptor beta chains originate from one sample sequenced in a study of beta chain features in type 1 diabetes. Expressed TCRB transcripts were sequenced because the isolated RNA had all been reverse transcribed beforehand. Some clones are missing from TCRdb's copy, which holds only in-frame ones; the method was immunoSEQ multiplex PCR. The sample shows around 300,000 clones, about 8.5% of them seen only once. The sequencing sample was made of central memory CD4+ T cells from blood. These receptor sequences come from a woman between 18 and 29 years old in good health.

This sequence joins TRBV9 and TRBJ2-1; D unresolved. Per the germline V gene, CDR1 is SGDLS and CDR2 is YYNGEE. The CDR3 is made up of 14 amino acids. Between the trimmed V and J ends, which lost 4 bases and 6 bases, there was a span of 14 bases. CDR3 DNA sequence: TGTGCCAGCAGCCCCCGGCTCTTAGGCAATGAGCAGTTCTTC. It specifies CASSPRLLGNEQFF.

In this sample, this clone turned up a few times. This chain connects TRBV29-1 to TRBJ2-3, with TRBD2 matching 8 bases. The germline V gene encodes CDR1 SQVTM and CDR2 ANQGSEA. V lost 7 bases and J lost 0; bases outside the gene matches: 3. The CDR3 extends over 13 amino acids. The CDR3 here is CSAKRGSTDTQYF. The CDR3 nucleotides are TGCAGCGCCAAGCGGGGGAGCACAGATACGCAGTATTTT.

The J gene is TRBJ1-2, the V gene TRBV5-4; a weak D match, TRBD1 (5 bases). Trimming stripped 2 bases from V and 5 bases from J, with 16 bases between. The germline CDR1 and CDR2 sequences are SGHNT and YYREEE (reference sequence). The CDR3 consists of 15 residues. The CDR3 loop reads CASSFERTLSYGYTF. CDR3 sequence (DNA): TGTGCCAGCAGCTTCGAGCGGACACTCAGTTATGGCTACACCTTC.

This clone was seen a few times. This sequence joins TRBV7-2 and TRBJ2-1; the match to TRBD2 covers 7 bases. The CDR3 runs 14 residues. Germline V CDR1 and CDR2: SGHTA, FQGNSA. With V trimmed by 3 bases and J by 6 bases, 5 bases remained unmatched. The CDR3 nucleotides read TGTGCCAGCAGCTTTGGGGGAGGGCTCAATGAGCAGTTCTTC. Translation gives CASSFGGGLNEQFF.

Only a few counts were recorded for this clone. The CDR3 here is CASSLGGGAVVGTDTQYF. As DNA, the CDR3 is TGCGCCAGCAGCTTAGGCGGGGGAGCCGTTGTAGGCACAGATACGCAGTATTTT. The chain uses TRBV5-1 and TRBJ2-3; 7 nucleotides agree with TRBD2. Germline trimming cut 2 bases from V and 1 base from J; bases unmatched to any gene: 13. The V gene's germline CDR1 is SGHRS and CDR2 YFSETQ. The CDR3 is 18 amino acids.

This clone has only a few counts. CDR3 amino acids: CASSQEGGLGTDTQYF. CDR3 in DNA: TGTGCCAGCAGCCAAGAAGGGGGCTTGGGCACAGATACGCAGTATTTT. The chain has TRBV4-2 and TRBJ2-3; 7 bases map to TRBD1. The V gene's germline CDR1 is LGHNA and CDR2 YNFKEQ. The CDR3 is made up of 16 amino acids. V gave up 0 bases and J gave up 1 base; unmatched junction bases: 4.

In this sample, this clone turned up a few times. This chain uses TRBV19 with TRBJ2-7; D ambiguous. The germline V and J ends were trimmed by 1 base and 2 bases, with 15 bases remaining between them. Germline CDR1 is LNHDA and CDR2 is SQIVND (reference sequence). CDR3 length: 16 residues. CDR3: CASSIALRVGTYEQYF. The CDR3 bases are TGTGCCAGTAGTATAGCCCTTCGAGTGGGCACCTACGAGCAGTACTTC.

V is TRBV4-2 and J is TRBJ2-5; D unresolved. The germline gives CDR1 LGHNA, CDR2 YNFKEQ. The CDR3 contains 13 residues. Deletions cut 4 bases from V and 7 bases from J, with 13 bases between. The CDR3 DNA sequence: TGTGCCAGCAGCCCCAGTGTAGAGTGGACCCAGTACTTC. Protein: CASSPSVEWTQYF.

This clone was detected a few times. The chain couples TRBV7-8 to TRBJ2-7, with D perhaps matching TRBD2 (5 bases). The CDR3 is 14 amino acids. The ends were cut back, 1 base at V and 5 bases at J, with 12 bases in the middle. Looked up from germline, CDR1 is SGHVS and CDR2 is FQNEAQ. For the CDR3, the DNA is TGTGCCAGCAGCTTAGGATCGTGGGGAGACGAGCAGTACTTC. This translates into CASSLGSWGDEQYF.

In nucleotides, the CDR3 is TGTGCCAGCTCAGGGACAGGGGCCGAAGCTTTCTTT. It specifies CASSGTGAEAFF. The V call is TRBV18, the J call TRBJ1-1; 10 bases are a match to TRBD1. The CDR3 loop spans 12 amino acids. Germline V CDR1 and CDR2: KGHSH, LQKENI. The trim removed 5 bases at V and 8 bases at J, leaving 2 bases unmatched.

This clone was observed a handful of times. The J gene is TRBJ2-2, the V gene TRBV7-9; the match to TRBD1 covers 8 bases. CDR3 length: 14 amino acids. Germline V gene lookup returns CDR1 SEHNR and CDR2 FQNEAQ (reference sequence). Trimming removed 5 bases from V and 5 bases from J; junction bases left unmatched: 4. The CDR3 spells CASSARQGTGELFF. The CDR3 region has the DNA TGTGCCAGCAGCGCTCGACAGGGGACCGGGGAGCTGTTTTTT.

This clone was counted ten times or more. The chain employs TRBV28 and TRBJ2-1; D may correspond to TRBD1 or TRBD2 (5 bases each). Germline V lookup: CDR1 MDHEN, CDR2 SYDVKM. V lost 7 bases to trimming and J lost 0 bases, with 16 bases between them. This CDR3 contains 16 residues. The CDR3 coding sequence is TGTGCCAGCATCGGGGCCGGAAGAGGCTCCTACAATGAGCAGTTCTTC. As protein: CASIGAGRGSYNEQFF.

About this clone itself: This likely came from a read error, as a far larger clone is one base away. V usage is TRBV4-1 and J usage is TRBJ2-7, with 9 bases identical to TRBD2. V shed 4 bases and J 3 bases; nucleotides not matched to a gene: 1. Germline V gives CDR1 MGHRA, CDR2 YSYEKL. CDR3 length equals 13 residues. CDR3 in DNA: TGCGCCAGCAGCCTGACTAGCGGCTACGAGCAGTACTTC. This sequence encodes CASSLTSGYEQYF.

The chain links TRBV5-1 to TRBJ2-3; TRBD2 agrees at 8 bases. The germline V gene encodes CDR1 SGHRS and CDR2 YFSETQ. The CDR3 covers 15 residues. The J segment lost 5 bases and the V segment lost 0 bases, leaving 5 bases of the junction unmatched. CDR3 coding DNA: TGCGCCAGCAGCTTGGCGGGGGGGCCCGGAGATACGCAGTATTTT. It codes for CASSLAGGPGDTQYF.

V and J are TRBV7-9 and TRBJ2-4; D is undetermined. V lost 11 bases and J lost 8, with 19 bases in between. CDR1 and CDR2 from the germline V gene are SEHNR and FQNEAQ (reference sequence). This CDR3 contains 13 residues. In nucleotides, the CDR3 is TGTGCCTGTAGACCGGGCCCATGGGACATTCAGTACTTC. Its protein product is CACRPGPWDIQYF.

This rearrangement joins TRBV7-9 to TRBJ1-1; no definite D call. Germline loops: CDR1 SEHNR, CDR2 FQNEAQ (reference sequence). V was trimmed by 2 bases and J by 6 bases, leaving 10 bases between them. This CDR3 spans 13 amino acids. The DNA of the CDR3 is TGTGCCAGCAGCTTAATACCTAACCCTGAAGCTTTCTTT. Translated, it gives CASSLIPNPEAFF.

CDR3 loop: CASSRGQGASSPLHF. CDR3 nucleotide sequence: TGTGCCAGCTCTCGCGGACAGGGGGCTAGCTCACCCCTCCACTTT. This rearrangement joins TRBV18 to TRBJ1-6; 11 bases agree with TRBD1. CDR3 length: 15 amino acids. Germline lookup yields CDR1 KGHSH and CDR2 LQKENI. Unmatched junction bases numbered 8, after V lost 6 bases and J lost 10 bases.

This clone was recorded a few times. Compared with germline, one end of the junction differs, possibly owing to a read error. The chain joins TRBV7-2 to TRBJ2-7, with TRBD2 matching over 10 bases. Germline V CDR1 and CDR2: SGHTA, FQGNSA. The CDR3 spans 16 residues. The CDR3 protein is CASSLGPSLAGATLVF. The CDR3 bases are TGTGCCAGCAGCTTAGGCCCCTCTCTAGCGGGGGCGACGTTGGTCTTC.